The 8 T cell receptor beta chains listed next were all sequenced from one sample in a study of T-cell reconstitution after alpha-beta-depleted transplantation in children. During its preparation, the TCRbeta library received unique molecular identifiers. TCRdb ran MiXCR on the PCR reads and lists one entry per CDR3 protein. The table records 250,000 to 300,000 distinct CDR3 sequences, approximately 9.6% of them present only once. The sequences come from PBMCs from the stem cell graft donor, collected from the stem cell graft. The source is a human donor who donated a stem cell graft to a child with SCID.

This clonotype has ten or more counts. V usage is TRBV3-1 and J usage is TRBJ2-5; the match to TRBD2 covers 8 bases. J was trimmed by 5 bases and V by 4 bases; bases with no gene match: 6. Germline CDR1 is LGHDT and CDR2 is YNNKEL (reference sequence). This CDR3 contains 14 residues. This CDR3 reads CASSPSGGGETQYF. CDR3 nucleotide sequence: TGTGCCAGCAGCCCAAGCGGGGGCGGCGAGACCCAGTACTTC.

The chain links TRBV18 to TRBJ2-3; D remains unclear. Germline CDR1 KGHSH, CDR2 LQKENI. Trimming stripped 3 bases from V and 2 bases from J, with 12 bases between. The CDR3 is made up of 15 amino acids. The CDR3 loop is CASSPLPGDTDTQYF. In nucleotides, the CDR3 is TGTGCCAGCTCACCCCTACCTGGGGACACAGATACGCAGTATTTT. The full variable domain, its missing parts supplied by reference TRBV18 and TRBJ2-3, is NAGVMQNPRHLVRRRGQEARLRCSPMKGHSHVYWYRQLPEEGLKFMVYLQKENIIDESGMPKERFSAEFPKEGPSILRIQQVVRGDSAAYFCASSPLPGDTDTQYFGPGTRLTVL.

In this sample, this clonotype turned up many times. The chain is built from TRBV9 and TRBJ2-3; D could derive from TRBD1 or TRBD2 (5 bases each). V shed 1 base and J shed 6 bases, with 15 bases lying between them. The CDR3 is 15 residues long. Germline CDR1 and CDR2: SGDLS and YYNGEE. The CDR3 region is CASSVWTGPPDTQYF. The CDR3 nucleotides are TGTGCCAGCAGCGTATGGACGGGGCCTCCGGATACGCAGTATTTT.

The genes are TRBV7-9 and TRBJ2-7, with D perhaps given as TRBD1 or TRBD2 (5 bases each). CDR1 and CDR2 from the germline V gene are SEHNR and FQNEAQ (reference sequence). The CDR3 spans 14 residues. V shed 3 bases and J shed 1 base, with 10 bases lying between them. The CDR3 DNA reads as TGTGCCAGCAGCTTCCGGGACCCTTCCTACGAGCAGTACTTC. Protein product: CASSFRDPSYEQYF.

This clonotype came up many times. The rearrangement links TRBV10-3 to TRBJ2-2; D unresolved. The CDR3 totals 13 residues. Trimming cost V 4 bases and J 3 bases, with 6 bases left between them. Germline V lookup: CDR1 ENHRY, CDR2 SYGVKD. The CDR3 reads CAISGTYTGELFF. CDR3 DNA: TGTGCCATCAGTGGGACCTACACCGGGGAGCTGTTTTTT.

This sequence joins TRBV6-1 and TRBJ2-7; TRBD2 matches at 12 bases. Germline V gene lookup returns CDR1 MNHNS and CDR2 SASEGT. J lost 4 bases, V lost 6 bases, and 7 bases had no gene match. The CDR3 runs 15 residues. The DNA of the CDR3 is TGTGCCAGCAGGTCCACGACTAGCGGGGGATACGAGCAGTACTTC. Translation gives CASRSTTSGGYEQYF.

V and J are TRBV25-1 and TRBJ1-6, with a possible D match to TRBD1 (6 bases). CDR3 length equals 13 residues. CDR1 and CDR2 from the germline V gene are MGHDK and SYGVNS. V lost 2 bases and J lost 10, with 9 bases in between. The CDR3 protein is CASSELGHSPLHF. CDR3 bases: TGTGCCAGCAGTGAACTGGGACACTCACCCCTCCACTTT.

This rearrangement joins TRBV5-6 to TRBJ1-1, with a possible D match to TRBD1 (6 bases). Trimming stripped 0 bases from V and 6 bases from J, with 15 bases between. Germline CDR1 is SGHDT and CDR2 is YYEEEE. The CDR3 is 15 residues long. CDR3 sequence: CASSLADRDLAEAFF. Here the CDR3 DNA reads TGTGCCAGCAGCTTGGCGGACAGAGATTTAGCTGAAGCTTTCTTT.